This T cell receptor (beta chain) was obtained from a study of T cells in tuberculosis. Repertoires were generated with immunoSEQ multiplex PCR, while TCRdb's copy carries only in-frame clones and drops some. The sample records over 20,000 clones, approximately 97% being singletons. Trimming took off 3 bases at V and 1 base at J, with 10 bases between the two ends. The CDR3 covers 15 residues. Germline-derived CDR1 and CDR2 are LNHDA and SQIVND (reference sequence). The sample consisted of PBMCs. The chain uses TRBV19 and TRBJ1-5; the D gene is possibly TRBD1 (5 bases). The clonotype comes from a donor aged 10-35 years with latent tuberculosis or without tuberculosis infection. CDR3 nucleotides: TGTGCCAGTAGTATTCGGGCAGGGAGCAATCAGCCCCAGCATTTT. Translation gives CASSIRAGSNQPQHF.